The source of this TCR beta chain is a study of T cells in tuberculosis. The protocol was immunoSEQ multiplex PCR, while the TCRdb copy is restricted to in-frame clones and leaves out a portion. Altogether about 30,000 clones are present, over 95% being singletons, with the ten largest covering roughly 2.3%. The sequence came from a donor between 10 and 35 years old with latent tuberculosis or without tuberculosis infection. Specimen: PBMCs.

The CDR3 sequence is CASSLARGGVRTDTQYF. In DNA form, the CDR3 reads TGCGCCAGCAGCTTGGCGAGGGGCGGGGTTCGCACAGATACGCAGTATTTT. This chain connects TRBV5-1 to TRBJ2-3; possible D gene TRBD2, 6 bases. Germline CDR1 reads SGHRS; CDR2 reads YFSETQ. Trimming pared 0 bases from V and 1 base from J, leaving 15 bases between. This CDR3 has 17 amino acids.